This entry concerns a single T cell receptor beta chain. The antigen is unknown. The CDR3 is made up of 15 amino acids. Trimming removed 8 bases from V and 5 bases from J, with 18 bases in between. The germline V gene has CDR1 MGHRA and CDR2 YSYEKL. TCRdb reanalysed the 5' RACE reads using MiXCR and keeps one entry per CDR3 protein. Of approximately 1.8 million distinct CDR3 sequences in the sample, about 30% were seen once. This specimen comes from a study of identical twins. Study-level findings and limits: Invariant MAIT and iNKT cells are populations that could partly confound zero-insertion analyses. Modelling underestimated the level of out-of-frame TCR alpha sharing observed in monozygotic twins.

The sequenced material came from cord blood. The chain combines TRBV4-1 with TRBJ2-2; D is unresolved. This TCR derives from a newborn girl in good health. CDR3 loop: CASSLLVGSTGELFF. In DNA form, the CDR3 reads TGCGCCAGCTCCCTCTTGGTCGGTTCAACCGGGGAGCTGTTTTTT.